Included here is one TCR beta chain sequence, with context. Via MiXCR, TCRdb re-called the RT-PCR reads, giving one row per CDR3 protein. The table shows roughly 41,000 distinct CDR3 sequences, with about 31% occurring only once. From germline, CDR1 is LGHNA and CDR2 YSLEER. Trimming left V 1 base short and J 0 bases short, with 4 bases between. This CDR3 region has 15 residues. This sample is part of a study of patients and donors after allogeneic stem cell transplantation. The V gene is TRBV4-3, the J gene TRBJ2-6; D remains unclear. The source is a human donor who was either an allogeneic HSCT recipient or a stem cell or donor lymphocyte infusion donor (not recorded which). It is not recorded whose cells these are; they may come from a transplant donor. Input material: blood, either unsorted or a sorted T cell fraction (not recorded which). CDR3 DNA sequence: TGCGCCAGCAGCCAAGTTGACTCTGGGGCCAACGTCCTGACTTTC. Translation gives CASSQVDSGANVLTF.